This T cell receptor beta chain emerged from a study of shared clonotypes between healthy human individuals. Trimming took 4 bases from V and 3 from J, leaving 13 bases between them. Looked up from germline, CDR1 is KGHSY and CDR2 is FQNENV. The CDR3 runs 15 residues. The assay was immunoSEQ multiplex PCR, and TCRdb's table has in-frame clones only and misses some. The repertoire has roughly 490,000 clones, 76% of them found once; the top ten carry 10% to 15%. Sequencing used PBMCs. The chain is built from TRBV16 and TRBJ2-1; a possible D gene is TRBD1 (6 bases). This TCR was recovered from a woman aged 40-49 years in good health. Some clones in this sample may be carry-over from other donors' samples. CDR3 bases: TGTGCCAGCAGCCCCGGGACATCGGGCTACAATGAGCAGTTCTTC. Its protein product is CASSPGTSGYNEQFF.